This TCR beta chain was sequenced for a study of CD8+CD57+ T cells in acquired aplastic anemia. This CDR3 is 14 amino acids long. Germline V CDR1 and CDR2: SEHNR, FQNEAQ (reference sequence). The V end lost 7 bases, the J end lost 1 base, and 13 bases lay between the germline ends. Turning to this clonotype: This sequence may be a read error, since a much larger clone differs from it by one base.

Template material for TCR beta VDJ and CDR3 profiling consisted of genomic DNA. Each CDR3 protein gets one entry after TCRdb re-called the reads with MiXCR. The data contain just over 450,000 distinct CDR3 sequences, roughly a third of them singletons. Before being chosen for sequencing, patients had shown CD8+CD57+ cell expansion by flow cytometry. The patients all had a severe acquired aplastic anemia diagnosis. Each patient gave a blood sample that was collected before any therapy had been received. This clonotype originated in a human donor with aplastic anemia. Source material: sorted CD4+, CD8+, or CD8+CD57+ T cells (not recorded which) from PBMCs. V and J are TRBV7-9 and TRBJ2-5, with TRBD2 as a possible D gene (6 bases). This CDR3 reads CASTDRECQETQYF. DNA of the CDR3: TGTGCCAGCACCGATCGGGAGTGCCAAGAGACCCAGTACTTC.